This T cell receptor beta chain appears in the sequencing data of a study of cytomegalovirus exposure and HLA in healthy donors. Findings of the study overall: Highest at DRB1 and lowest at HLA-C, TCR association rates differed among HLA loci in a later analysis.

Regarding this clone: Its antigen is not known.

The PCR ran on 60 Vbeta and 13 Jbeta primers. Libraries were prepared by immunoSEQ multiplex PCR; TCRdb keeps only in-frame clonotypes and omits some of them. The sample's table shows tens of thousands of clones. Per the germline V gene, CDR1 is SEHNR and CDR2 is FQNEAQ (reference sequence). V was trimmed by 5 bases and J by 0 bases, leaving 16 bases between them. The CDR3 has 16 residues. This TCR was recovered from a female donor in good health and CMV-seropositive. The rearrangement uses TRBV7-9 and TRBJ2-5, with TRBD2 as a possible D gene (6 bases). Sequenced sample: PBMCs. The CDR3 nucleotides read TGTGCCAGCAGCCAAGGGGCGGGGACCAACCAAGAGACCCAGTACTTC. It encodes CASSQGAGTNQETQYF.